A single sample is the source of the 10 T cell receptor beta chains below, sequenced in a study of T cells in Graves' hyperthyroidism and ophthalmopathy. The source material, RNA transcripts, was used to amplify TCR beta CDR3 regions. The HTBI primer set drove a first-round RT-PCR of the TCR CDR3. Using its own MiXCR run on the multiplex PCR reads, TCRdb lists one record per CDR3 protein. The repertoire holds 500,000 to 600,000 distinct CDR3 sequences, with around 42% as singletons. The specimen sequenced was peripheral blood or thyroid tissue (not recorded which). These receptors came from a woman aged 18-29 years with Graves' hyperthyroidism.

The CDR3 DNA reads as TGCGCCAGCAGTGATCAGGCTAGCGGGAAACCCACAGATACGCAGTATTTT. This translates into CASSDQASGKPTDTQYF. The V gene is TRBV10-2, the J gene TRBJ2-3; 9 bases fit TRBD2. V lost 3 bases, J lost 2 bases, and 9 bases stayed unmatched. CDR1 is WSHSY, CDR2 SAAADI, per germline. CDR3 size: 17 residues.

The V gene is TRBV9, the J gene TRBJ2-3; 7 nucleotides match TRBD1. Unmatched junction bases numbered 8, after V lost 5 bases and J lost 2 bases. Germline V gives CDR1 SGDLS, CDR2 YYNGEE. The CDR3 covers 15 residues. CDR3 coding DNA: TGTGCCAGCAGTGAACAGACAGGGCCCACAGATACGCAGTATTTT. It translates to CASSEQTGPTDTQYF.

This clonotype has just a few counts. The chain employs TRBV10-3 and TRBJ2-1, with D maybe TRBD2 (6 bases). This CDR3 region has 12 residues. CDR1 and CDR2 from the germline V gene are ENHRY and SYGVKD. Between the trimmed V and J ends, which lost 8 bases and 7 bases, there was a span of 12 bases. The CDR3 is CAIPLGGNEQFF. DNA for the CDR3: TGTGCCATCCCATTGGGGGGAAATGAGCAGTTCTTC.

Ten or more counts support this clonotype. The gene calls are TRBV20-1 and TRBJ2-5; the D gene is possibly TRBD2 (6 bases). The germline V gene has CDR1 DFQATT and CDR2 SNEGSKA (reference sequence). CDR3 size: 13 residues. The germline V and J ends were trimmed by 5 bases and 0 bases, with 10 bases remaining between them. The CDR3 sequence: CSARLANQETQYF. In DNA, the CDR3 is TGCAGTGCTCGGCTAGCGAACCAAGAGACCCAGTACTTC.

V gene TRBV9 combines with J gene TRBJ2-7; TRBD2 agrees at 15 bases. CDR1 and CDR2 from the germline V gene are SGDLS and YYNGEE. With 5 bases clipped from V and 3 bases from J, the junction kept 3 bases outside the gene matches. The CDR3 is made up of 15 amino acids. The CDR3 sequence: CASSWTSGRVYEQYF. The CDR3 region has the DNA TGTGCCAGCAGTTGGACTAGCGGGAGGGTCTACGAGCAGTACTTC.

This clonotype was observed many times. This chain links TRBV19 with TRBJ1-2, with D perhaps TRBD1 (5 bases). V was pared by 1 base and J by 8 bases, with 26 bases between. CDR1 and CDR2 from the germline V gene are LNHDA and SQIVND (reference sequence). There are 18 residues in the CDR3. This chain's CDR3 is CASSIAQPGPSSLRGYTF. As DNA, the CDR3 is TGTGCCAGTAGTATAGCTCAACCGGGACCGAGTTCCTTGCGGGGCTACACCTTC.

The rearrangement uses TRBV24-1 and TRBJ2-5; D not resolved. Germline CDR1 KGHDR, CDR2 SFDVKD. This CDR3 comprises 11 residues. Trimming shortened V by 4 bases and J by 7 bases, and 6 bases separated the two germline ends. For the CDR3, the DNA is TGTGCCACCAGTGAACATGGGACCCAGTACTTC. Its translation: CATSEHGTQYF.

The sample holds many counts of this clonotype. The gene calls are TRBV6-5 and TRBJ2-7, with 8 bases matching TRBD1. V dropped 8 bases and J dropped 1; count of bases not matched to a gene: 7. CDR3 size: 14 residues. CDR1 and CDR2 (germline): MNHEY, SVGAGI. Here the CDR3 DNA reads TGTGCCAGCTCAGGACAGGGCGATTCCTACGAGCAGTACTTC. Protein product: CASSGQGDSYEQYF.

Many counts were recorded for this clonotype. The gene calls are TRBV2 and TRBJ2-7, with a weak D call TRBD1 (6 bases). Trimming removed 7 bases at V and 2 bases at J, with 12 bases between. Germline V gene sequence: CDR1 SNHLY, CDR2 FYNNEI. The length of the CDR3 is 13 residues. The CDR3 sequence is CASKAGEPYEQYF. DNA of the CDR3: TGTGCCAGCAAGGCAGGGGAGCCCTACGAGCAGTACTTC.

To note about this clonotype: A junction boundary mismatches the germline segment, possibly from a read error. The CDR3 reads CASSRSLGEQFF. DNA for the CDR3: TGTGCCAGCAGTCGGAGTTTGGGTGAGCAGTTTTTT. The genes are TRBV6-2 or TRBV6-3 and TRBJ2-2; unclear D gene. This CDR3 is 12 amino acids long. The germline gives CDR1 MNHEY, CDR2 SVGEGT.